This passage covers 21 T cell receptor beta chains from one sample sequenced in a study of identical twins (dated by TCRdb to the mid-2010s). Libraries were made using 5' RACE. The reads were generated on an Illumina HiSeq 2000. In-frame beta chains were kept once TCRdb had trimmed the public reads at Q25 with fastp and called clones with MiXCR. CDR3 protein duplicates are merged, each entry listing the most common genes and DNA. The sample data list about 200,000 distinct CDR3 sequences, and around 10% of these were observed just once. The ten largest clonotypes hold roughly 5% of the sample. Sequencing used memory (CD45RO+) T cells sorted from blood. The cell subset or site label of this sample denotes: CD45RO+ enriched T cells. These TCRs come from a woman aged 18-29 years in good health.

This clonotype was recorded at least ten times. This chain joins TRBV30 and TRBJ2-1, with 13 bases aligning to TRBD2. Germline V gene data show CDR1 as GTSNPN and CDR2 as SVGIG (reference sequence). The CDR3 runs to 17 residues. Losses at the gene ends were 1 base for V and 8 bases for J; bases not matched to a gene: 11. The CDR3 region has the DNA TGTGCCTGGAGTGCATCTACTAGCGGGAGGGCCGTAGATGAGCAGTTCTTC. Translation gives CAWSASTSGRAVDEQFF.

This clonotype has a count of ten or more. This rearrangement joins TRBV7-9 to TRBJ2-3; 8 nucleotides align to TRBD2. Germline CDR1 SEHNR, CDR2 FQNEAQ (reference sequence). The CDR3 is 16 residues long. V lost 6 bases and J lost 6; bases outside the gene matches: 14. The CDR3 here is CASSPDGGGSGDTQYF. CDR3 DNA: TGTGCCAGCAGTCCGGACGGCGGGGGGAGTGGTGATACGCAGTATTTT.

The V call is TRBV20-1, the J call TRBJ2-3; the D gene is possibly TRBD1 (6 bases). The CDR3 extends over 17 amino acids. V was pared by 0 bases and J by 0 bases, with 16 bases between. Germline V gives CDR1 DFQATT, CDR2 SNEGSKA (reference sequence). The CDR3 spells CSARDPRGQGSTDTQYF. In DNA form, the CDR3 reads TGCAGTGCTAGAGATCCTCGTGGGCAGGGGAGCACAGATACGCAGTATTTT.

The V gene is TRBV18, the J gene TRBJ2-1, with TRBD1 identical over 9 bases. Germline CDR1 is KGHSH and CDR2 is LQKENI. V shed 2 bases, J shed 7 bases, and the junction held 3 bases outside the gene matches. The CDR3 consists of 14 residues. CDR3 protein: CASSPGTGFNEQFF. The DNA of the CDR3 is TGTGCCAGCTCACCAGGGACAGGGTTTAATGAGCAGTTCTTC.

The CDR3 sequence is CASRRDPGTDTQYF. In DNA form, the CDR3 reads TGTGCCAGCAGGAGGGACCCCGGCACAGATACGCAGTATTTT. The V call is TRBV6-1, the J call TRBJ2-3; possibly TRBD1 or TRBD2 for D (5 bases each). The CDR3 is 14 amino acids. V lost 6 bases and J lost 1, with 11 bases in between. The V gene's germline CDR1 is MNHNS and CDR2 SASEGT.

This CDR3 reads CSAKNLHEQYF. For the CDR3, the DNA is TGCAGTGCTAAGAACCTTCACGAGCAGTACTTC. The chain links TRBV20-1 to TRBJ2-7; D gene ambiguous. V was shortened by 4 bases and J by 5 bases, with 9 bases between the two germline ends. The CDR3 contains 11 residues. CDR1 and CDR2 (germline): DFQATT, SNEGSKA (reference sequence).

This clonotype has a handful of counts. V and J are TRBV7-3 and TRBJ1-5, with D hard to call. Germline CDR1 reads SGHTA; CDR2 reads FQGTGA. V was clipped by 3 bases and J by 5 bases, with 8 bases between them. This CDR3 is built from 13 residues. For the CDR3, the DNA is TGTGCCAGCAGCTTGCAAGTAGATCAGCCCCAGCATTTT. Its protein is CASSLQVDQPQHF.

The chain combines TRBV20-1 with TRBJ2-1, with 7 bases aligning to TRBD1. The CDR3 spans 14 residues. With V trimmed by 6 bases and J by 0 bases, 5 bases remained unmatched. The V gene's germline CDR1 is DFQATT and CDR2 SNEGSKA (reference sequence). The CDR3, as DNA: TGCAGTGCCCAGACAGGGAGCTCCTACAATGAGCAGTTCTTC. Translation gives CSAQTGSSYNEQFF.

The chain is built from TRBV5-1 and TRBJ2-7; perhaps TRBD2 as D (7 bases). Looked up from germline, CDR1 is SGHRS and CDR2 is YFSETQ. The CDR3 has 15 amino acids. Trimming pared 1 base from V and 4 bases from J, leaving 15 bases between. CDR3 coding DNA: TGCGCCAGCAGCTTGTCTACAGGGAGGGGGTACGAGCAGTACTTC. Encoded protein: CASSLSTGRGYEQYF.

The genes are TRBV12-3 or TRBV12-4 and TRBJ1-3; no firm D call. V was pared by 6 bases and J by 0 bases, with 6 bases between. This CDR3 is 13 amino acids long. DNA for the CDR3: TGTGCCAGCAGGCTTAGCTCTGGAAACACCATATATTTT. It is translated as CASRLSSGNTIYF.

Here the CDR3 reads CASSYLQGTEITDTQYF. Here the CDR3 DNA reads TGTGCCAGCTCCTACCTCCAAGGGACAGAGATCACAGATACGCAGTATTTT. The V gene is TRBV18, the J gene TRBJ2-3, with 7 bases fitting TRBD1. After removal of 6 bases from V and 2 bases from J, the junction contained 14 bases not matched to a gene. CDR3 length: 17 residues. From germline, CDR1 is KGHSH and CDR2 LQKENI.

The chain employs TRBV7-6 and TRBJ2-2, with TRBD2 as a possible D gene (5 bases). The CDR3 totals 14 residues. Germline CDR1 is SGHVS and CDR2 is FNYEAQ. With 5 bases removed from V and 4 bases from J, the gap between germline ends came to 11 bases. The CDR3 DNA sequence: TGTGCCAGCAGCGACCGGGGAGCCACCGGGGAGCTGTTTTTT. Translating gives CASSDRGATGELFF.

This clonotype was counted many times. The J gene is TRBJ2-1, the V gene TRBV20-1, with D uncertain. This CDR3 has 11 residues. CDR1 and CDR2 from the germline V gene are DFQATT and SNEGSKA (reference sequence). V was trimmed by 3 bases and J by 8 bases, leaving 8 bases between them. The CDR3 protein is CSARADHEQFF. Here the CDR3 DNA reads TGCAGTGCTAGGGCAGACCATGAGCAGTTCTTC.

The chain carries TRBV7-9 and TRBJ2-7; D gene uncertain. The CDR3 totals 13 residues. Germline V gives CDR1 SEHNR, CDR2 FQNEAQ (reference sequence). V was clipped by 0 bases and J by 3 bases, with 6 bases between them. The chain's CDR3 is CASSLAQYYEQYF. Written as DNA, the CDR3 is TGTGCCAGCAGCTTAGCCCAGTACTACGAGCAGTACTTC.

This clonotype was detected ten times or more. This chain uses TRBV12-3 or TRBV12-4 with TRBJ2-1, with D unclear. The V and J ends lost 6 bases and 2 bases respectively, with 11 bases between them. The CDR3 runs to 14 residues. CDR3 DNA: TGTGCCAGCAGCCTACTTGGCCCCTACAATGAGCAGTTCTTC. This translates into CASSLLGPYNEQFF.

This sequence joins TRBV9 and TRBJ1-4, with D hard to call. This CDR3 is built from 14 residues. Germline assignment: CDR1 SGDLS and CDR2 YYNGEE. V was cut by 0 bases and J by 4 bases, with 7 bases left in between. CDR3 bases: TGTGCCAGCAGCGTAGGCAGGTTTAATGAAAAACTGTTTTTT. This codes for CASSVGRFNEKLFF.

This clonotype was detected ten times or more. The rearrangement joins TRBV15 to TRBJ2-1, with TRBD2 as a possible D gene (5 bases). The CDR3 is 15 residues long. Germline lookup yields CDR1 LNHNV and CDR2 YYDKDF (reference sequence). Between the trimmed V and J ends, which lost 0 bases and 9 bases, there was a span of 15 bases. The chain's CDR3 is CATSRDVKGAVEQFF. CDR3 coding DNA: TGTGCCACCAGCAGAGATGTAAAGGGAGCCGTTGAGCAGTTCTTC.

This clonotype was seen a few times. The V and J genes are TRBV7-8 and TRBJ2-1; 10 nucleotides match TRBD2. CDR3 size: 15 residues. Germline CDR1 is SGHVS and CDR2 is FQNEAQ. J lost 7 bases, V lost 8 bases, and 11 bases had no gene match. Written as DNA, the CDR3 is TGTGCCAGCCAGATAAGCGGGAGGGCAACGAATGAGCAGTTCTTC. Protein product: CASQISGRATNEQFF. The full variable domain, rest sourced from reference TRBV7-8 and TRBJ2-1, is GAGVSQSPRYKVAKRGQDVALRCDPISGHVSLFWYQQALGQGPEFLTYFQNEAQLDKSGLPSDRFFAERPEGSVSTLKIQRTQQEDSAVYLCASQISGRATNEQFFGPGTRLTVL.

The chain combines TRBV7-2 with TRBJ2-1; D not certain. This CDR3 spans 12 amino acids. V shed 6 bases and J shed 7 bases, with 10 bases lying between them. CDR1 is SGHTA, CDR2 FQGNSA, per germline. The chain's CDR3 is CASRFRLNEQFF. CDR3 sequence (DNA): TGTGCCAGCAGGTTCCGGTTGAATGAGCAGTTCTTC.

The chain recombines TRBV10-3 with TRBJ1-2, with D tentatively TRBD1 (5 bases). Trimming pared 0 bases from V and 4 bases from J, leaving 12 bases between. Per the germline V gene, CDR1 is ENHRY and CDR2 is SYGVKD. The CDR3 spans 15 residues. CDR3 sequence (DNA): TGTGCCATCAGTGAGTCAGTGAAGGGGATCTATGGCTACACCTTC. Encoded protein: CAISESVKGIYGYTF.

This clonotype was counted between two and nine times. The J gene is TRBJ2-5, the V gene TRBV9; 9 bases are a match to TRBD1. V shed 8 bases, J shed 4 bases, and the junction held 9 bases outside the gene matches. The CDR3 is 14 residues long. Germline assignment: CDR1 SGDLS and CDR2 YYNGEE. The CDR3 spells CASTGGAGAETQYF. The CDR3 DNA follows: TGTGCCAGTACAGGGGGCGCCGGGGCAGAGACCCAGTACTTC.